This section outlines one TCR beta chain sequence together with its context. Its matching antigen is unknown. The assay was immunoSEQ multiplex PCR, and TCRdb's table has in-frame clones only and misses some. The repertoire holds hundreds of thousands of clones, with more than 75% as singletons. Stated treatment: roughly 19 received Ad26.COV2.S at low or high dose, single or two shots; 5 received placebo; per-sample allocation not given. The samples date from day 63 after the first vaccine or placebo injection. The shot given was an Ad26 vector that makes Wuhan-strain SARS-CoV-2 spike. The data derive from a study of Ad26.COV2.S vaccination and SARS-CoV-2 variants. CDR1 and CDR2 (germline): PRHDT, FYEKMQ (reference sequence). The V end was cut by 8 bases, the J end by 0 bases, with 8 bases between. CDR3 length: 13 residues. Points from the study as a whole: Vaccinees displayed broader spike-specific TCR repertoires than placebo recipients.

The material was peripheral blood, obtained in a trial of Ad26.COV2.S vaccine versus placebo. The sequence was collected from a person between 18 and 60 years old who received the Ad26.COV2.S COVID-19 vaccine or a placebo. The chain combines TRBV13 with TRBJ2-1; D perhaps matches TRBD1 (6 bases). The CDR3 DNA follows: TGTGCCAGCCAGGGGAGCTCCTACAATGAGCAGTTCTTC. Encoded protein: CASQGSSYNEQFF.